These T cell receptor beta chains were read from a single sample in a study of shared clonotypes between healthy human individuals. Sequencing used immunoSEQ multiplex PCR; TCRdb keeps in-frame clones, though not all of them. This table has about 1.4 million clones, roughly 95% appearing once. Source material: naive CD4+ T cells sorted from blood. All receptors come from a man aged 25 to 45 in good health. CDR3s leave out the opening cysteine and the closing phenylalanine or tryptophan.

TRBJ2-1 TRBV27 ASRHFTRLAGGYNEQF
TRBJ1-1 TRBV10-2 ASSEALLRTEAF
TRBJ2-1 TRBV5-1 ASSFDTSSYNEQF
TRBJ2-3 TRBV9 ASSVGSTDTQY
TRBJ2-3 TRBV18 ASSPPVGQGYLSNTDTQY
TRBJ1-4 TRBV7-9 ASSERGVGEKLF
TRBJ2-1 TRBV9 ASALGPKFEQF
TRBJ1-1 TRBV6-4 ASSVSAHTEAF
TRBJ2-7 TRBV30 AWINGETNEQY
TRBJ2-7 TRBV7-3 ASRPSGTGYYEQY
TRBJ2-1 TRBV2 ASRKYVGQGYEQF
TRBJ1-5 TRBV28 ASSSPLGGKHQPQH
TRBJ1-5 TRBV5-1 ASSLAGGGDQPQH
TRBJ1-1 TRBV5-4 ASRRALTGDTEAF
TRBJ2-6 TRBV7-2 ASSSYKGANVLT
TRBJ2-3 TRBV11-2 ASSFAGQWADTQY
TRBJ1-2 TRBV10-3 AISEDGALRGYT
TRBJ1-1 TRBV7-3 ASSLGGQGGFTEAF
TRBJ1-3 TRBV9 ASSVGQVSGNTIY
TRBJ2-1 TRBV6-5 ASSPGGYNEQF
TRBJ2-3 TRBV5-1 ASSLEGFDTDTQY
TRBJ2-5 TRBV5-1 ASSPGTALQETQY